This T cell receptor (beta chain) was captured by sequencing in a study of PD-1 blockade in mismatch repair-deficient tumors. Turning to the study itself: All were previously treated, progressing patients with 11 to 13 mismatch repair-deficient cancer types.

Produced via immunoSEQ multiplex PCR; TCRdb's table is partial and in-frame only. The sample carries around 110,000 clones, about 83% recorded once. Every patient had mismatch repair deficiency by PCR or immunohistochemistry. The TCR-sequenced patients were a few responders to pembrolizumab. The V end was cut by 0 bases, the J end by 3 bases, with 14 bases between. This CDR3 comprises 16 residues. Per germline, CDR1 SEHNR and CDR2 FQNEAQ (reference sequence). As for this clone: Its antigen is not identified.

Study conclusions and caveats: Tumor-resident clones, often absent from pretreatment blood, expanded after pembrolizumab and then contracted.

The sequencing used peripheral blood, collected 60 weeks after starting pembrolizumab. V gene TRBV7-9 combines with J gene TRBJ1-1; the D is unclear. The source is an adult with mismatch repair-deficient cancer. CDR3 sequence reads: CASSLAMRNDYTEAFF. In DNA, the CDR3 is TGTGCCAGCAGCTTAGCGATGCGGAATGATTACACTGAAGCTTTCTTT.